Presented here are 15 T cell receptor beta chains from one specimen sequenced in a study of response to subunit inactivated influenza vaccine. MiXCR was run by TCRdb on the RT-PCR reads, yielding one entry per CDR3 protein. The table lists about 540,000 distinct CDR3 sequences, around 21% of them singletons. A further study also used this sample, focusing on T cells expressing NK-cell markers. That work contributes: cDNA encoding TCR beta was synthesized via 5'RACE template switching incorporating UMIs.

The starting material was CD4+ T cells sorted from PBMCs, obtained 11 to 12 days after vaccination. All receptors derive from a man in his forties or fifties who received an inactivated influenza vaccine.

The chain carries TRBV28 and TRBJ1-1; tentative D call: TRBD1 (5 bases). Germline V gene data show CDR1 as MDHEN and CDR2 as SYDVKM. The V end was cut by 5 bases, the J end by 0 bases, with 13 bases between. The CDR3 has 15 amino acids. In DNA form, the CDR3 reads TGTGCCAGCAGTCCTCGACAGATTGTGAACACTGAAGCTTTCTTT. It translates to CASSPRQIVNTEAFF.

J is TRBJ2-3 and V is TRBV24-1; 10 positions match TRBD1. Germline loops: CDR1 KGHDR, CDR2 SFDVKD. The J segment lost 9 bases and the V segment lost 4 bases, leaving 3 bases of the junction unmatched. The CDR3 has 13 amino acids. The CDR3 nucleotides read TGTGCCACCAGTGAAACGGGACAGGGGACGCAGTATTTT. Translating it yields CATSETGQGTQYF.

The CDR3 reads CASSNRGRGYTF. DNA for the CDR3: TGTGCCAGCAGTAACAGGGGGCGCGGGTACACCTTC. The V gene is TRBV2, the J gene TRBJ1-2; 9 bases fit TRBD1. V lost 5 bases to trimming and J lost 11 bases; unmatched junction nucleotides: 6. Germline V gene data show CDR1 as SNHLY and CDR2 as FYNNEI. CDR3 length equals 12 residues.

The chain couples TRBV20-1 to TRBJ2-3; D not certain. V was pared by 0 bases and J by 2 bases, with 12 bases between. From germline, CDR1 is DFQATT and CDR2 SNEGSKA (reference sequence). CDR3 size: 15 residues. CDR3: CSARDRIRITDTQYF. In DNA, the CDR3 is TGCAGTGCTAGAGATCGGATCCGGATCACAGATACGCAGTATTTT.

This clonotype was counted only a few times. This sequence joins TRBV2 and TRBJ1-1; D remains unclear. The CDR3 is 14 amino acids. Germline CDR1 reads SNHLY; CDR2 reads FYNNEI. The V end was cut by 6 bases, the J end by 4 bases, with 15 bases between. CDR3 in DNA: TGTGCCAGCAGCCCCTTCGGGGTGGTCACTGAAGCTTTCTTT. Its protein product is CASSPFGVVTEAFF.

The sample holds a few counts of this clonotype. This sequence joins TRBV9 and TRBJ2-1, with D unclear. Germline V lookup: CDR1 SGDLS, CDR2 YYNGEE. V lost 1 base and J lost 12, with 11 bases in between. The CDR3 consists of 12 residues. CDR3 residues: CASSVPQGRQFF. The CDR3 coding sequence is TGTGCCAGCAGCGTACCCCAAGGCAGGCAGTTCTTC.

This clonotype was seen a handful of times. This sequence joins TRBV6-2 or TRBV6-3 and TRBJ2-3; no reliable D call. The CDR3 contains 14 residues. CDR1 is MNHEY and CDR2 is SVGEGT in the germline V gene. Between the trimmed V and J ends, which lost 7 bases and 0 bases, there was a span of 11 bases. Here the CDR3 reads CASIRGGSTDTQYF. The CDR3 DNA sequence: TGTGCCAGCATTCGTGGCGGTAGCACAGATACGCAGTATTTT.

This clonotype was counted a few times. The V gene is TRBV24-1, the J gene TRBJ2-2; 9 bases map to TRBD2. The germline V gene encodes CDR1 KGHDR and CDR2 SFDVKD. This CDR3 has 14 residues. V lost 6 bases, J lost 5 bases, and 3 bases stayed unmatched. CDR3 sequence: CATSHAGGTGELFF. The CDR3 DNA sequence: TGTGCCACCAGTCACGCGGGAGGGACCGGGGAGCTGTTTTTT.

This clonotype came up a few times. CDR3 loop: CSAITGQAEYF. CDR3 nucleotide sequence: TGCAGTGCGATAACCGGACAGGCCGAGTACTTC. The chain has TRBV20-1 and TRBJ2-5, with TRBD1 matching over 7 bases. This CDR3 region has 11 residues. The V gene end was trimmed by 6 bases and the J gene end by 12 bases; junction bases not matched to a gene: 10. Germline V gene sequence: CDR1 DFQATT, CDR2 SNEGSKA (reference sequence).

This clonotype was seen only a few times. V gene TRBV12-3 or TRBV12-4 combines with J gene TRBJ2-1, with D perhaps matching TRBD2 (6 bases). Trimming removed 6 bases at V and 2 bases at J, with 14 bases between. CDR3 length equals 15 residues. In nucleotides, the CDR3 is TGTGCCAGCAGCATCGTTAGCGGACCCTACAATGAGCAGTTCTTC. Translated: CASSIVSGPYNEQFF.

This clonotype was observed a few times. The chain links TRBV12-3 or TRBV12-4 to TRBJ2-3; 7 nucleotides agree with TRBD2. The CDR3 is made up of 15 amino acids. V lost 3 bases to trimming and J lost 0 bases; unmatched junction nucleotides: 3. The CDR3 spells CASSFLAESTDTQYF. The CDR3, as DNA: TGTGCCAGCAGTTTTCTAGCGGAGAGCACAGATACGCAGTATTTT.

The chain links TRBV7-2 to TRBJ2-7; 7 bases are shared with TRBD1. Losses at the gene ends were 5 bases for V and 0 bases for J; bases not matched to a gene: 7. This CDR3 has 15 amino acids. CDR1 is SGHTA and CDR2 is FQGNSA in the germline V gene. CDR3 in DNA: TGTGCCAGCAGCCGAAGCAGGGGGTACTCCTACGAGCAGTACTTC. Translation gives CASSRSRGYSYEQYF.

This clonotype has just a few counts. The gene calls are TRBV5-1 and TRBJ1-1, with 7 bases that match TRBD1. This CDR3 contains 15 residues. The ends lost 4 bases at V and 3 bases at J; junction bases unmatched: 9. The germline V gene encodes CDR1 SGHRS and CDR2 YFSETQ. CDR3 sequence reads: CASSLGGQADTEAFF. CDR3 nucleotides: TGCGCCAGCAGCCTAGGAGGACAGGCAGACACTGAAGCTTTCTTT.

J is TRBJ2-3 and V is TRBV15; no reliable D call. V lost 3 bases and J 5 bases, leaving 15 bases between the germline ends. CDR3 length: 15 amino acids. From germline, CDR1 is LNHNV and CDR2 YYDKDF (reference sequence). The CDR3 DNA sequence: TGTGCCACCAGCAGTGTGGTTGTCGACGTAGATACGCAGTATTTT. Translated: CATSSVVVDVDTQYF. Filled out from reference TRBV15 and TRBJ2-3, the complete variable domain reads DAMVIQNPRYQVTQFGKPVTLSCSQTLNHNVMYWYQQKSSQAPKLLFHYYDKDFNNEADTPDNFQSRRPNTSFCFLDIRSPGLGDTAMYLCATSSVVVDVDTQYFGPGTRLTVL.

The rearrangement joins TRBV15 to TRBJ1-1; weak D call: TRBD1 (5 bases). The CDR3 length is 14 residues. Trimming took off 1 base at V and 3 bases at J, with 9 bases between the two ends. Germline V lookup: CDR1 LNHNV, CDR2 YYDKDF (reference sequence). CDR3 in amino acids: CATSRGGFYTEAFF. The CDR3 coding sequence is TGTGCCACCAGCAGAGGGGGGTTTTACACTGAAGCTTTCTTT.